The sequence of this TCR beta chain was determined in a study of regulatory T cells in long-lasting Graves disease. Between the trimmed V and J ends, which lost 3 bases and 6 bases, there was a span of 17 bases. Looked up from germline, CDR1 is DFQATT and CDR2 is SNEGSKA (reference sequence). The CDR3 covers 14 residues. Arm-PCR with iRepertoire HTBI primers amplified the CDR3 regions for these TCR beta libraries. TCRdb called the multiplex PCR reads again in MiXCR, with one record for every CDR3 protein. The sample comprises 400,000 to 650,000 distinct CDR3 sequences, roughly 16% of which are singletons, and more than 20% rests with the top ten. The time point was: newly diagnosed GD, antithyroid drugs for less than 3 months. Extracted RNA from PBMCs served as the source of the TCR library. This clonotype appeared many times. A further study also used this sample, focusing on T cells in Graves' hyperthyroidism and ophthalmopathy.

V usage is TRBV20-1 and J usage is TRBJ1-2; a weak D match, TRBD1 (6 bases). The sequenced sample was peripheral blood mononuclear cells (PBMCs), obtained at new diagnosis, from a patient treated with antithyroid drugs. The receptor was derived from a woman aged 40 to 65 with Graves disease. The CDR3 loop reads CSARSIGGSHGYTF. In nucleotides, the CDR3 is TGCAGTGCTAGGTCGATAGGGGGGTCCCATGGCTACACCTTC.